The clone carrying this T cell receptor beta chain was observed a few times. Its antigen is still unknown. Looked up from germline, CDR1 is MNHNY and CDR2 is SVGAGI (reference sequence). V shed 0 bases and J 5 bases; nucleotides not matched to a gene: 6. The CDR3 loop spans 16 amino acids. The data were taken from a study of T cell repertoires in cytomegalovirus infection. Whole-study context: Both CMV infection and a matching HLA type were indicated by public TCR beta signatures.

Whole-study findings and limits: CMV-specific TCR beta clonotypes restricted by HLA-C dominated the ex vivo response.

TCRdb independently ran MiXCR on the reads; one entry per CDR3 protein. The sample lists roughly 920,000 distinct CDR3 sequences; roughly 30% were seen once. Sequenced material: cultured CD8+ T cells from PBMCs, taken from culture after CMV antigen stimulation. The clonotype was recovered from a human donor in good health (CMV status not recorded). Some clones in this sample may be carry-over from other donors' samples. J is TRBJ2-3 and V is TRBV6-6; 9 bases are a match to TRBD2. The CDR3 spells CASSYSASGVGDTQYF. CDR3 sequence (DNA): TGTGCCAGCAGTTACTCGGCTAGCGGGGTAGGAGATACGCAGTATTTT.